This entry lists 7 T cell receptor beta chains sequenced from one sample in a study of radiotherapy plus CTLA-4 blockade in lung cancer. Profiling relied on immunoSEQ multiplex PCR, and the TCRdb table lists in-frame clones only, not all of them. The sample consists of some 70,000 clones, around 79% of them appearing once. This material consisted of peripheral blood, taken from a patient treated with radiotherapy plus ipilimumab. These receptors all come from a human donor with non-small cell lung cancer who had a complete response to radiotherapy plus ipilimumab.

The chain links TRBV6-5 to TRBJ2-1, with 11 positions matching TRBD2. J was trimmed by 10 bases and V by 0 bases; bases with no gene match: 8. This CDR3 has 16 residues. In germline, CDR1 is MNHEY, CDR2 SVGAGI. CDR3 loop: CASSYSSSGGAGEQFF. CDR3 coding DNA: TGTGCCAGCAGTTACTCGAGTAGCGGGGGGGCAGGGGAGCAGTTCTTC.

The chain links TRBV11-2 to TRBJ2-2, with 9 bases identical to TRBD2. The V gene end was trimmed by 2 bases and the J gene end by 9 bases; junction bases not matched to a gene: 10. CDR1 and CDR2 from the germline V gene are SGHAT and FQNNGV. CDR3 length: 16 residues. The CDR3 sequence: CASSLRGGRASRELFF. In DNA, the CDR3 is TGTGCCAGCAGCTTACGAGGCGGGAGGGCCTCCCGGGAGCTGTTTTTT.

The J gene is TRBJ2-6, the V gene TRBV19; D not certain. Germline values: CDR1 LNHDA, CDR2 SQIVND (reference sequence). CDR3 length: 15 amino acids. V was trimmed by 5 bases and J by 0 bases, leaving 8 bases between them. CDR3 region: CASSLHNSGANVLTF. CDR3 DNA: TGTGCCAGTAGTCTCCACAACTCTGGGGCCAACGTCCTGACTTTC. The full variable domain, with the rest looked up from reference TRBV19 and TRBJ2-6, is DGGITQSPKYLFRKEGQNVTLSCEQNLNHDAMYWYRQDPGQGLRLIYYSQIVNDFQKGDIAEGYSVSREKKESFPLTVTSAQKNPTAFYLCASSLHNSGANVLTFGAGSRLTVL.

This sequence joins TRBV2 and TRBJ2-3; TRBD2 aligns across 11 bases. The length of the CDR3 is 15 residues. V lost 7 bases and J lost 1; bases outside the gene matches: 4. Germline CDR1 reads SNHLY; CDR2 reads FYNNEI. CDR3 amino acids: CASTLLAGGTDTQYF. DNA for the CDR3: TGTGCCAGCACTCTACTAGCGGGGGGCACAGATACGCAGTATTTT.

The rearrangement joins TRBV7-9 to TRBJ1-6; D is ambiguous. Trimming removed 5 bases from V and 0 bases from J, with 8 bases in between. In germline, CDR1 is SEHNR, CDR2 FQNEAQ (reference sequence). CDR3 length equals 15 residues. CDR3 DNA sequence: TGTGCCAGCAGCCCAGGAAGCTCCTATAATTCACCCCTCCACTTT. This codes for CASSPGSSYNSPLHF.

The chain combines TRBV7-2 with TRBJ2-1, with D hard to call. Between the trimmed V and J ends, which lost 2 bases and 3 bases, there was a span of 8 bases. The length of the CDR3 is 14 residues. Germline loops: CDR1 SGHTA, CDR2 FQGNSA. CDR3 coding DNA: TGTGCCAGCAGCTTACAACTTCACTACAATGAGCAGTTCTTC. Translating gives CASSLQLHYNEQFF.

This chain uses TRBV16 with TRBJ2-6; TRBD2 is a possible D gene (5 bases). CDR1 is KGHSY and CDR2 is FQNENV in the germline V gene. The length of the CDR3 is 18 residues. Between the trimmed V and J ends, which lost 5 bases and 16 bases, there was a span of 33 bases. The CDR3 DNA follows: TGTGCCAGCAGCAGAGTAGCGATCGTTAACAAAGTCGGGCCAACGCTGACTTTC. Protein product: CASSRVAIVNKVGPTLTF.